Presented here are 21 T cell receptor beta chains from one specimen sequenced in a study of control samples from healthy donors and cancer patients. This table comes from immunoSEQ multiplex PCR, and its TCRdb copy is limited to in-frame clones, with some not included. The table has 71,000 or so clones, roughly nine tenths seen once; the top ten hold under 20%. Sequenced sample: PBMCs. The receptors were gathered from a man aged 60-69 years with lung cancer.

This clone was detected a few times. Other DNA sequences in this specimen translate into the identical CDR3. The chain uses TRBV9 and TRBJ1-3; D is ambiguous. Germline CDR1 is SGDLS and CDR2 is YYNGEE. Deletions cut 0 bases from V and 1 base from J, with 5 bases between. The length of the CDR3 is 14 residues. The CDR3 here is CASSVGLSGNTIYF. The CDR3 DNA follows: TGTGCCAGCAGCGTAGGTCTATCTGGAAACACCATATATTTT.

The chain uses TRBV6-5 and TRBJ1-2, with TRBD1 matching 7 bases. This CDR3 has 12 residues. Germline CDR1 reads MNHEY; CDR2 reads SVGAGI. Trimming removed 8 bases from V and 8 bases from J; junction bases left unmatched: 8. CDR3 nucleotide sequence: TGTGCCAGCTCATCAGGGGGTGGCGGCTACACCTTC. Protein sequence: CASSSGGGGYTF.

The chain combines TRBV4-1 with TRBJ2-5; 7 positions agree with TRBD1. Germline CDR1 reads MGHRA; CDR2 reads YSYEKL. CDR3 length: 16 residues. V was clipped by 2 bases and J by 7 bases; unmatched bases: 13. In DNA form, the CDR3 reads TGCGCCAGCAGCCAAACCGGACAGGCTACCCAGGGGACCCAGTACTTC. Its translation is CASSQTGQATQGTQYF.

The chain uses TRBV25-1 and TRBJ2-2; D remains ambiguous. The CDR3 totals 15 residues. Germline CDR1 and CDR2: MGHDK and SYGVNS. V shed 3 bases and J shed 6 bases, with 14 bases lying between them. DNA for the CDR3: TGTGCCAGCAGTGACATAAGTAGAGACTCCGGGGAGCTGTTTTTT. Residues: CASSDISRDSGELFF.

The chain links TRBV6-1 to TRBJ2-7; D unresolved. This CDR3 spans 13 amino acids. Germline CDR1 and CDR2: MNHNS and SASEGT. Deletions cut 1 base from V and 2 bases from J, with 6 bases between. For the CDR3, the DNA is TGTGCCAGCAGTGAAGAGGCCGCCTACGAGCAGTACGTC. Protein: CASSEEAAYEQYV.

The rearrangement joins TRBV16 to TRBJ1-1, with D maybe TRBD1 (5 bases). Trimming shortened V by 1 base and J by 1 base, and 7 bases separated the two germline ends. Germline lookup yields CDR1 KGHSY and CDR2 FQNENV. The CDR3 has 14 residues. The CDR3 sequence is CASSQWDPNTEAFF. The CDR3 nucleotides are TGTGCCAGCAGCCAATGGGACCCGAACACTGAAGCTTTCTTT. Complete variable domain (other parts from reference TRBV16 and TRBJ1-1): GEEVAQTPKHLVRGEGQKAKLYCAPIKGHSYVFWYQQVLKNEFKFLISFQNENVFDETGMPKERFSAKCLPNSPCSLEIQATKLEDSAVYFCASSQWDPNTEAFFGQGTRLTVV.

The rearrangement uses TRBV25-1 and TRBJ2-1; 12 nucleotides line up with TRBD2. CDR3 length equals 17 residues. Trimming cost V 4 bases and J 7 bases; bases outside gene matches: 11. Looked up from germline, CDR1 is MGHDK and CDR2 is SYGVNS. The CDR3 DNA sequence: TGTGCCAGCAGTGGTAAAGGTCTAGCGGGGGGGCAGAATGAGCAGTTCTTC. Translated: CASSGKGLAGGQNEQFF.

Remarks on this clone: The CDR3 does not close with the conserved phenylalanine or tryptophan, likely indicating a read error. No DNA is shown, since the ends of the CDR3 on it are uncertain; the CDR3 is the one TCRdb lists. The V gene is TRBV6-1, the J gene TRBJ1-1. From germline, CDR1 is MNHNS and CDR2 SASEGT. The CDR3 sequence runs 10 residues, both termini included. CDR3 sequence: CASSERSTGL.

The chain combines TRBV30 with TRBJ2-7; 10 bases align to TRBD2. The V and J ends lost 5 bases and 1 base, in that order; junction bases with no gene match: 8. Per germline, CDR1 GTSNPN and CDR2 SVGIG (reference sequence). The CDR3 is 15 amino acids. The CDR3 sequence: CAWASGGRRSYEQYF. CDR3 in DNA: TGTGCCTGGGCTAGCGGGGGCCGGAGGTCCTACGAGCAGTACTTC.

The chain couples TRBV5-1 to TRBJ2-5, with D unresolved. Per germline, CDR1 SGHRS and CDR2 YFSETQ. The CDR3 consists of 14 residues. The V end was cut by 0 bases, the J end by 2 bases, with 8 bases between. CDR3 residues: CASSLGQEQETQYF. The CDR3 coding sequence is TGCGCCAGCAGCTTGGGTCAGGAGCAAGAGACCCAGTACTTC.

The chain links TRBV11-2 to TRBJ2-2; 7 positions match TRBD2. Germline V gene sequence: CDR1 SGHAT, CDR2 FQNNGV. V shed 3 bases and J 2 bases; nucleotides not matched to a gene: 6. The CDR3 extends over 16 amino acids. CDR3: CASSFPREGNTGELFF. CDR3 bases: TGTGCCAGCAGCTTCCCCAGGGAGGGAAACACCGGGGAGCTGTTTTTT.

The chain joins TRBV7-2 to TRBJ2-5; the D is unclear. V was clipped by 1 base and J by 1 base, with 10 bases between them. This CDR3 contains 15 residues. The germline V gene encodes CDR1 SGHTA and CDR2 FQGNSA. The CDR3 loop reads CASSLGALRQETQYF. Written as DNA, the CDR3 is TGTGCCAGCAGCTTAGGGGCTTTGCGCCAAGAGACCCAGTACTTC.

The chain carries TRBV24-1 and TRBJ2-5; the match to TRBD1 covers 8 bases. This CDR3 region has 15 residues. Germline lookup yields CDR1 KGHDR and CDR2 SFDVKD. With V trimmed by 4 bases and J by 5 bases, 8 bases remained unmatched. CDR3 DNA: TGTGCCACCAGTGAGGACAGGGATCTAAGGGAGACCCAGTACTTC. This translates into CATSEDRDLRETQYF.

The V gene is TRBV5-4, the J gene TRBJ2-1; D could derive from TRBD1 or TRBD2 (5 bases each). Germline loops: CDR1 SGHNT, CDR2 YYREEE (reference sequence). Trimming cost V 4 bases and J 4 bases, with 21 bases left between them. The CDR3 runs 17 residues. The CDR3 nucleotides are TGTGCCAGCAGCAGTGGGACGAGAGTCTTGCCTTACAATGAGCAGTTCTTC. Protein sequence: CASSSGTRVLPYNEQFF.

The chain employs TRBV4-1 and TRBJ1-2; weak D call: TRBD1 (5 bases). Germline CDR1 and CDR2: MGHRA and YSYEKL. Trimming shortened V by 0 bases and J by 4 bases, and 18 bases separated the two germline ends. CDR3 size: 17 residues. The CDR3 region has the DNA TGCGCCAGCAGCCAAGATTCCGCTGGGGGACTTGCCTATGGCTACACCTTC. It yields the protein CASSQDSAGGLAYGYTF.

In nucleotides, the CDR3 is TGTGCCAGCAAACCTGGGGGGGACACGCAGTATTTT. This translates into CASKPGGDTQYF. The J gene is TRBJ2-3, the V gene TRBV21-1; the table's D gene call, TRBD2, was not cross checked with the DNA. TRBV21-1 is reported as a pseudogene. This CDR3 is built from 12 residues.

The chain couples TRBV18 to TRBJ2-1; D not certain. Germline CDR1 and CDR2: KGHSH and LQKENI. This CDR3 comprises 13 residues. Trimming pared 3 bases from V and 9 bases from J, leaving 12 bases between. The CDR3 coding sequence is TGTGCCAGCTCACCCTGGGTGGGTTTTGAGCAGTTCTTC. Translation: CASSPWVGFEQFF.

The rearrangement joins TRBV7-9 to TRBJ1-1; no firm D call. With 3 bases removed from V and 7 bases from J, the gap between germline ends came to 9 bases. This CDR3 is 12 amino acids long. CDR1 is SEHNR, CDR2 FQNEAQ, per germline (reference sequence). This CDR3 is CASSFGMYEAFF. The CDR3 DNA reads TGTGCCAGCAGCTTCGGGATGTATGAAGCTTTCTTT. The variable domain in full, with the rest retrieved from reference TRBV7-9 and TRBJ1-1, is DTGVSQNPRHKITKRGQNVTFRCDPISEHNRLYWYRQTLGQGPEFLTYFQNEAQLEKSRLLSDRFSAERPKGSFSTLEIQRTEQGDSAMYLCASSFGMYEAFFGQGTRLTVV.

The chain carries TRBV2 and TRBJ2-7; D possibly corresponds to TRBD1 (8 bases). Trimming pared 7 bases from V and 7 bases from J, leaving 17 bases between. The CDR3 contains 13 residues. Germline CDR1 is SNHLY and CDR2 is FYNNEI. This CDR3 is CASTEDREGEQYF. In nucleotides, the CDR3 is TGTGCCAGCACCGAGGACAGGGAGGGAGAGCAGTACTTC.

The V and J genes are TRBV9 and TRBJ2-2; 10 bases align to TRBD1. This CDR3 is 16 amino acids long. In germline, CDR1 is SGDLS, CDR2 YYNGEE. Losses at the gene ends were 0 bases for V and 5 bases for J; bases not matched to a gene: 4. CDR3: CASSVVGTGVTGELFF. For the CDR3, the DNA is TGTGCCAGCAGCGTAGTCGGGACAGGGGTGACCGGGGAGCTGTTTTTT.

Of note for this clone: One junction end disagrees with the germline gene, perhaps due to a read error. The rearrangement links TRBV6-1 to TRBJ1-5, with no clear D. Looked up from germline, CDR1 is MNHNS and CDR2 is SASEGT. The CDR3 spans 14 residues. CDR3 region: CASREGYSNQPQHF. The CDR3 nucleotides read TGTGCCAGCAGAGAAGGCTATAGCAATCAGCCCCAGCATTTT.